This T cell receptor beta chain was obtained from a study of a mutant IDH1 vaccine in newly diagnosed glioma. The wider study: Eight vaccine doses were administered to patients at weeks 1, 3, 5, 7, 11, 15, 19 and 23. Of treated patients, approximately 62% were men and about 38% women, averaging around 42 years. Those enrolled had earlier been treated with radiotherapy, temozolomide, or both, mostly both. Study-wide results and caveats: Alterations occurring in top peripheral T cell clonotypes seemed unrelated to pseudoprogression.

Time point described: week 11, during vaccination. Alongside topical imiquimod, each dose of vaccine comprised 300 ug of mutant IDH1 20-mer peptide. Profiling relied on immunoSEQ multiplex PCR, and the TCRdb table lists in-frame clones only, not all of them. The data hold 95,000 to 120,000 clones, with 90% observed a single time. V was pared by 5 bases and J by 5 bases, with 8 bases of the junction left unmatched. CDR1 and CDR2 from the germline V gene are MDHEN and SYDVKM. CDR3 size: 14 residues. Concerning this clone: Its target is not known.

This chain links TRBV28 with TRBJ1-1; 7 bases align to TRBD1. This material consisted of PBMCs, taken from a glioma patient whose treatment included an IDH1 peptide vaccine. This TCR was sampled from a woman aged 50 to 60 with glioma. The CDR3 loop is CASSEAGGRTEAFF. CDR3 DNA: TGTGCCAGCAGTGAGGCAGGGGGAAGGACTGAAGCTTTCTTT.